The 11 T cell receptor beta chains listed next were all sequenced from one sample in a study of OX40 agonist ivuxolimab in advanced cancers. The library was prepared using the immunoSEQ multiplex PCR assay. TCRdb mirrors the immuneACCESS table, restricted to in-frame sequences. Some clones are absent from its copies; in checked studies, under half trace to an unresolved V gene, and the reason for the others is unknown. The sample includes about 77,000 clones, with around 91% observed a single time. The ten largest clones capture more than 1.5% of the sample. This specimen consisted of CD4+ or CD8+ T cells sorted from blood, obtained in a trial of the OX40 agonist ivuxolimab. These receptors were taken from an adult with an advanced solid tumor such as melanoma, head and neck, liver or kidney cancer.

The V gene is TRBV9, the J gene TRBJ2-5, with 8 bases aligning to TRBD2. CDR1 and CDR2 (germline): SGDLS, YYNGEE. The CDR3 is made up of 17 amino acids. Germline trimming cut 2 bases from V and 1 base from J; bases unmatched to any gene: 10. The CDR3 bases are TGTGCCAGCAGCGTTGGTCTAGCGGGCAGTTTCCAAGAGACCCAGTACTTC. Translated, it gives CASSVGLAGSFQETQYF.

The chain is built from TRBV20-1 and TRBJ2-7; no definite D call. This CDR3 has 10 amino acids. Germline CDR1 DFQATT, CDR2 SNEGSKA (reference sequence). Trimming pared 2 bases from V and 4 bases from J, leaving 3 bases between. The CDR3: CSARWYEQYF. CDR3 nucleotide sequence: TGCAGTGCTAGATGGTACGAGCAGTACTTC.

This chain connects TRBV6-1 to TRBJ1-3; tentative D call: TRBD1 (5 bases). CDR3 size: 15 residues. CDR1 MNHNS and CDR2 SASEGT come from the germline V gene. V gave up 8 bases and J gave up 0 bases, with 14 bases separating them. The CDR3 here is CASSLGRLSGNTIYF. DNA of the CDR3: TGTGCCAGCTCTTTGGGACGCCTCTCTGGAAACACCATATATTTT.

Turning to this clone: Other DNA sequences of this sample code for an identical CDR3. The chain couples TRBV29-1 to TRBJ2-5, with no clear D. The CDR3 is 12 residues long. Trimming took off 4 bases at V and 5 bases at J, with 11 bases between the two ends. Germline V gives CDR1 SQVTM, CDR2 ANQGSEA. DNA for the CDR3: TGCAGCGTTGCTAGGCCCGGGGAGACCCAGTACTTC. Protein product: CSVARPGETQYF.

V is TRBV6-5 and J is TRBJ1-5, with D perhaps matching TRBD1 (6 bases). Per germline, CDR1 MNHEY and CDR2 SVGAGI. V lost 8 bases and J 5 bases, leaving 16 bases between the germline ends. This CDR3 has 14 amino acids. The CDR3 coding sequence is TGTGCCAGCGATACTGGACAGATGGATCAGCCCCAGCATTTT. This translates into CASDTGQMDQPQHF.

The count of this clone is one. V and J are TRBV4-1 and TRBJ2-7; D remains unclear. The CDR3 spans 13 residues. Trimming cost V 0 bases and J 4 bases, with 7 bases left between them. Germline lookup yields CDR1 MGHRA and CDR2 YSYEKL. CDR3 in amino acids: CASSQDTLYEQYF. The CDR3 DNA reads as TGCGCCAGCAGCCAAGACACCCTATACGAGCAGTACTTC.

This chain uses TRBV11-3 with TRBJ2-3; TRBD2 aligns across 12 bases. In germline, CDR1 is SGHNT, CDR2 YENEEA. V dropped 0 bases and J dropped 2; count of bases not matched to a gene: 6. The CDR3 is made up of 18 amino acids. The CDR3 reads CASSLEGRLAGATDTQYF. Written as DNA, the CDR3 is TGTGCCAGCAGCTTAGAGGGGCGACTAGCGGGGGCCACAGATACGCAGTATTTT.

V usage is TRBV11-2 and J usage is TRBJ2-1; weak D call: TRBD1 (5 bases). Germline V gene lookup returns CDR1 SGHAT and CDR2 FQNNGV. Trimming removed 3 bases at V and 9 bases at J, with 9 bases between. The CDR3 loop spans 12 amino acids. The CDR3 reads CASSLWGGEQFF. As DNA, the CDR3 is TGTGCCAGCAGCTTGTGGGGCGGTGAGCAGTTCTTC. Full variable domain (rest looked up from reference TRBV11-2 and TRBJ2-1): EAGVAQSPRYKIIEKRQSVAFWCNPISGHATLYWYQQILGQGPKLLIQFQNNGVVDDSQLPKDRFSAERLKGVDSTLKIQPAKLEDSAVYLCASSLWGGEQFFGPGTRLTVL.

CDR3 sequence (DNA): TGTGCCAGCAGCTTGGGAGGGAGGGCCCCAGAGACCCAGTACTTC. Translating gives CASSLGGRAPETQYF. The chain has TRBV5-4 and TRBJ2-5, with TRBD2 matching 7 bases. Germline values: CDR1 SGHNT, CDR2 YYREEE (reference sequence). The CDR3 sequence is 15 residues long. J was trimmed by 4 bases and V by 0 bases; bases with no gene match: 6.

The rearrangement uses TRBV5-6 and TRBJ2-4; a possible D gene is TRBD1 (5 bases). The CDR3 has 16 amino acids. The ends were cut back, 2 bases at V and 2 bases at J, with 14 bases in the middle. CDR1 is SGHDT, CDR2 YYEEEE, per germline. The CDR3 is CASSLNGRESKNIQYF. The CDR3 DNA is TGTGCCAGCAGCTTAAATGGCAGGGAATCCAAAAACATTCAGTACTTC.

The J gene is TRBJ2-1, the V gene TRBV5-1, with 12 bases fitting TRBD2. V lost 5 bases to trimming and J lost 9 bases; unmatched junction nucleotides: 6. The germline CDR1 and CDR2 sequences are SGHRS and YFSETQ. The CDR3 runs 14 residues. CDR3 protein: CASSPSSGGGEQFF. The CDR3 nucleotides read TGCGCCAGCAGTCCCTCTAGCGGGGGGGGTGAGCAGTTCTTC.